The present T cell receptor (beta chain) was sequenced within a study of T cells in Graves' hyperthyroidism and ophthalmopathy. A NOSPECS grade of at least 4, a Clinical Activity Score of at least 3 and duration under 3 months were recorded in ophthalmopathy patients. V was shortened by 6 bases and J by 13 bases, with 19 bases between the two germline ends. The CDR3 has 12 residues. This clonotype has ten or more counts. RNA transcripts were the template for amplifying TCR beta CDR3 regions. First-round RT-PCR targeting the TCR CDR3 was performed with the HTBI primer set. TCRdb re-derived calls from the multiplex PCR reads in MiXCR, one entry per CDR3 protein. The sample includes under 500,000 distinct CDR3 sequences, more than 13% of them seen just once.

Specimen: blood. The TCR was taken from a man aged 45-65 years with Graves' ophthalmopathy. The J gene is TRBJ2-7, the V gene TRBV12-3 or TRBV12-4; tentative D call: TRBD1 (8 bases). The CDR3 spells CASRAGGGSLYF. CDR3 coding DNA: TGTGCCAGCAGGGCAGGGGGCGGGAGTTTATACTTC.